Following are 12 T cell receptor beta chains from one sample sequenced in a study of T-cell reconstitution after alpha-beta-depleted transplantation in children. Construction of the TCRbeta library involved unique molecular identifiers. TCRdb reprocessed the PCR reads with MiXCR, giving one entry per CDR3 protein. The profile shows 200,000 to 250,000 distinct CDR3 sequences, approximately 7% of them singletons. Sequencing was performed on PBMCs, taken before TCRalphabeta/CD19-depleted stem cell transplant. The receptors come from a boy aged 2 to 9 with acute lymphoblastic leukemia, due to receive a stem cell transplant.

This clonotype was recorded at least ten times. The chain links TRBV12-3 or TRBV12-4 to TRBJ2-2; TRBD2 matches 8 bases. This CDR3 spans 15 amino acids. The ends lost 5 bases at V and 3 bases at J; junction bases unmatched: 5. The DNA of the CDR3 is TGTGCCAGCAGTGACGCGGGAGGTTACACCGGGGAGCTGTTTTTT. It codes for CASSDAGGYTGELFF.

This clonotype occurred many times. The rearrangement joins TRBV21-1 to TRBJ2-1; the D call of TRBD1 is as the table states it, not checked on the DNA. TRBV21-1 is a pseudogene. The length of the CDR3 is 16 residues. CDR3 sequence: CASSKEGAPEEGEQFF. The CDR3 bases are TGTGCCAGCAGCAAAGAGGGGGCCCCCGAAGAAGGCGAGCAGTTCTTC.

This clonotype has more than one count but fewer than ten. The chain recombines TRBV7-2 with TRBJ1-6; the match to TRBD1 covers 7 bases. The CDR3 is made up of 15 amino acids. The germline V gene has CDR1 SGHTA and CDR2 FQGNSA. V shed 0 bases, J shed 8 bases, and the junction held 4 bases outside the gene matches. In DNA, the CDR3 is TGTGCCAGCAGCTTAGCCGGGACAGAGGATTCACCCCTCCACTTT. Translation: CASSLAGTEDSPLHF. Looking up the rest from reference TRBV7-2 and TRBJ1-6 gives the full variable domain: GAGVSQSPSNKVTEKGKDVELRCDPISGHTALYWYRQSLGQGLEFLIYFQGNSAPDKSGLPSDRFSAERTGGSVSTLTIQRTQQEDSAVYLCASSLAGTEDSPLHFGNGTRLTVT.

This rearrangement joins TRBV20-1 to TRBJ2-5, with D uncertain. V was pared by 5 bases and J by 5 bases, with 18 bases between. CDR1 is DFQATT and CDR2 is SNEGSKA in the germline V gene (reference sequence). The CDR3 has 14 residues. The chain's CDR3 is CSAYLGGTRETQYF. The DNA of the CDR3 is TGCAGTGCTTACCTGGGTGGTACTCGGGAGACCCAGTACTTC.

This clonotype was seen many times. The chain uses TRBV4-2 and TRBJ1-3; D call uncertain. From germline, CDR1 is LGHNA and CDR2 YNFKEQ. The ends were cut back, 0 bases at V and 0 bases at J, with 6 bases in the middle. This CDR3 has 15 amino acids. CDR3: CASSQERHSGNTIYF. DNA for the CDR3: TGTGCCAGCAGCCAAGAGAGACACTCTGGAAACACCATATATTTT.

There are many counts of this clonotype. This chain connects TRBV20-1 to TRBJ1-2, with D perhaps matching TRBD1 (5 bases). The germline gives CDR1 DFQATT, CDR2 SNEGSKA (reference sequence). V gave up 2 bases and J gave up 6 bases, with 28 bases separating them. The length of the CDR3 is 18 residues. Written as DNA, the CDR3 is TGCAGTGCTAGACCCACCATCGGGCTGGGGCGCGCGATAGATGGCTACACCTTC. Protein sequence: CSARPTIGLGRAIDGYTF.

The chain joins TRBV7-2 to TRBJ2-2; possibly TRBD2 for D (6 bases). Per germline, CDR1 SGHTA and CDR2 FQGNSA. This CDR3 has 15 residues. Trimming shortened V by 9 bases and J by 4 bases, and 18 bases separated the two germline ends. This CDR3 reads CASPPPPGVTGELFF. In nucleotides, the CDR3 is TGTGCCAGTCCCCCCCCCCCGGGAGTCACCGGGGAGCTGTTTTTT.

This clonotype was detected many times. V usage is TRBV7-9 and J usage is TRBJ2-1, with 13 bases aligning to TRBD2. From germline, CDR1 is SEHNR and CDR2 FQNEAQ (reference sequence). The CDR3 has 15 residues. J lost 9 bases, V lost 6 bases, and 8 bases had no gene match. The CDR3 region is CASRKLAGGPGEQFF. In DNA, the CDR3 is TGTGCCAGCAGGAAACTAGCGGGGGGGCCGGGTGAGCAGTTCTTC.

This clonotype was observed a few times. The chain recombines TRBV7-2 with TRBJ2-5; D call uncertain. Germline assignment: CDR1 SGHTA and CDR2 FQGNSA. The V end lost 3 bases, the J end lost 1 base, and 9 bases lay between the germline ends. This CDR3 has 14 residues. The CDR3 is CASSFPILQETQYF. DNA for the CDR3: TGTGCCAGCAGCTTCCCAATCCTCCAAGAGACCCAGTACTTC.

J is TRBJ2-5 and V is TRBV28, with 11 bases lining up with TRBD1. Germline loops: CDR1 MDHEN, CDR2 SYDVKM. CDR3 length: 17 residues. V shed 6 bases and J 6 bases; nucleotides not matched to a gene: 15. DNA for the CDR3: TGTGCCAGCAGCCCCCTTGGTGGGACAGGGGGGCACCAGACCCAGTACTTC. Encoded protein: CASSPLGGTGGHQTQYF.

This chain uses TRBV11-3 with TRBJ2-7; D possibly corresponds to TRBD2 (5 bases). The CDR3 covers 12 residues. The germline V gene encodes CDR1 SGHNT and CDR2 YENEEA. V was cut by 3 bases and J by 7 bases, with 10 bases left in between. The CDR3 nucleotides are TGTGCCAGCAGCTTTGAGGGTTTAGAGCAGTACTTC. It specifies CASSFEGLEQYF.

This clonotype appeared a few times. J is TRBJ2-7 and V is TRBV11-2; 8 positions agree with TRBD1. V was clipped by 1 base and J by 3 bases; unmatched bases: 2. Germline V gene data show CDR1 as SGHAT and CDR2 as FQNNGV. The CDR3 runs to 14 residues. CDR3 protein: CASSLAGGVYEQYF. CDR3 nucleotide sequence: TGTGCCAGCAGCTTAGCAGGGGGCGTCTACGAGCAGTACTTC.